These 30 T cell receptor beta chains were all obtained from the same sample, sequenced in a study of CDR3 diversity in severe acne. TCRdb reprocessed the PCR reads with MiXCR, giving one entry per CDR3 protein. The sample lists about 84,000 distinct CDR3 sequences, 51% occurring once. Sequencing was carried out using blood. Source of these receptors: a male donor in good health, without acne.

V gene TRBV19 combines with J gene TRBJ1-1, with D uncertain. Germline values: CDR1 LNHDA, CDR2 SQIVND (reference sequence). The CDR3 is 13 amino acids. The ends were cut back, 7 bases at V and 7 bases at J, with 16 bases in the middle. This CDR3 reads CASTINGGGEAFF. As DNA, the CDR3 is TGTGCCAGTACCATTAACGGCGGCGGTGAAGCTTTCTTT.

The genes are TRBV19 and TRBJ1-1; D may be TRBD1 (5 bases). The CDR3 has 14 amino acids. The V gene's germline CDR1 is LNHDA and CDR2 SQIVND (reference sequence). V dropped 3 bases and J dropped 1 base, with 9 bases sitting between them. The CDR3 DNA reads as TGTGCCAGTAGTATCCCGGGGGGGAACACTGAAGCTTTCTTT. It translates to CASSIPGGNTEAFF.

In its sample, this clonotype was seen many times. CDR3 protein: CASSPADSHGYNEQFF. The CDR3 DNA is TGTGCCAGCAGCCCAGCGGACAGCCACGGGTACAATGAGCAGTTCTTC. J is TRBJ2-1 and V is TRBV11-3, with a tentative D call TRBD1 (6 bases). The ends were cut back, 5 bases at V and 4 bases at J, with 18 bases in the middle. CDR3 length: 16 residues. The germline gives CDR1 SGHNT, CDR2 YENEEA.

Details on this clonotype: Its ends do not fully match the called genes, so a read error is possible. This chain uses TRBV7-9 with TRBJ2-5; TRBD2 matches at 10 bases. The CDR3 runs 14 residues. From germline, CDR1 is SEHNR and CDR2 FQNEAQ (reference sequence). CDR3 amino acids: CASSLAGEGETQYF. CDR3 DNA sequence: TGTGCCAGCAGCCTAGCGGGAGAGGGAGAGACCCAGTACTTC.

The chain couples TRBV9 to TRBJ2-3; 7 nucleotides agree with TRBD1. From germline, CDR1 is SGDLS and CDR2 YYNGEE. This CDR3 has 16 residues. After removal of 0 bases from V and 5 bases from J, the junction contained 9 bases not matched to a gene. The CDR3 nucleotides are TGTGCCAGCAGCGTAGGGGTGGGACAGCTGAAAGATACGCAGTATTTT. It encodes CASSVGVGQLKDTQYF.

Only a few counts were recorded for this clonotype. The chain employs TRBV7-3 and TRBJ1-3; D is possibly TRBD1 (6 bases). CDR3 length: 17 amino acids. The V and J ends lost 4 bases and 0 bases respectively, with 16 bases between them. CDR1 is SGHTA and CDR2 is FQGTGA in the germline V gene. The CDR3 loop is CASSSTGTRSSGNTIYF. CDR3 bases: TGTGCCAGCAGCTCGACCGGGACACGTTCCTCTGGAAACACCATATATTTT.

Notes on this clonotype: Since no conserved phenylalanine or tryptophan closes the CDR3, a read error is the likely cause. This sequence joins TRBV7-2 and TRBJ2-7; D call uncertain. Germline V gives CDR1 SGHTA, CDR2 FQGNSA. Trimming cost V 1 base and J 0 bases, with 7 bases left between them. The CDR3 has 14 amino acids. The CDR3 loop reads CASSLEGRSYEQYS. DNA of the CDR3: TGTGCCAGCAGCTTAGAGGGCCGCTCCTACGAGCAGTACTCC.

Comments on this clonotype: An end of the junction does not agree with germline; a read error may underlie this. The gene calls are TRBV5-1 and TRBJ2-7; TRBD2 agrees at 8 bases. The CDR3 is made up of 14 amino acids. The germline V gene encodes CDR1 SGHRS and CDR2 YFSETQ. The CDR3 nucleotides are TGCGCCAGCAGCTTGACTAGCGGCTCCTACAAGCAGTACTTC. Amino acid sequence: CASSLTSGSYKQYF.

The chain is built from TRBV15 and TRBJ2-7, with D maybe TRBD1 (5 bases). Germline assignment: CDR1 LNHNV and CDR2 YYDKDF (reference sequence). CDR3 size: 14 residues. V lost 3 bases and J lost 1, with 10 bases in between. This CDR3 is CATSSLQVSYEQYF. As DNA, the CDR3 is TGTGCCACCAGCAGTCTACAGGTTTCCTACGAGCAGTACTTC.

The rearrangement uses TRBV30 and TRBJ1-1; 8 bases match TRBD1. The ends lost 3 bases at V and 4 bases at J; junction bases unmatched: 7. Germline V gives CDR1 GTSNPN, CDR2 SVGIG (reference sequence). The length of the CDR3 is 14 residues. CDR3 protein: CAWRVPDRATEAFF. The DNA of the CDR3 is TGTGCCTGGAGAGTCCCGGACAGGGCCACTGAAGCTTTCTTT.

This clonotype was seen ten or more times. The V gene is TRBV6-5, the J gene TRBJ1-5, with D maybe TRBD1 (5 bases). CDR1 and CDR2 from the germline V gene are MNHEY and SVGAGI. Trimming pared 6 bases from V and 9 bases from J, leaving 15 bases between. CDR3 size: 13 residues. The CDR3 here is CASSPGGPRPQHF. The DNA for the CDR3 is TGTGCCAGCAGCCCCGGGGGACCACGGCCCCAGCATTTT.

This sequence joins TRBV20-1 and TRBJ2-1; tentative D call: TRBD2 (6 bases). The V and J ends lost 0 bases and 7 bases respectively, with 10 bases between them. Germline CDR1 and CDR2: DFQATT and SNEGSKA (reference sequence). This CDR3 spans 13 amino acids. CDR3 coding DNA: TGCAGTGCTAGAGATGACGCGGGAAATGAGCAGTTCTTC. It yields the protein CSARDDAGNEQFF.

This clonotype has a count of ten or more. This chain joins TRBV19 and TRBJ2-5; D unclear. Germline lookup yields CDR1 LNHDA and CDR2 SQIVND (reference sequence). Deletions cut 3 bases from V and 5 bases from J, with 10 bases between. This CDR3 region has 13 residues. The CDR3: CASSILLQETQYF. The CDR3 bases are TGTGCCAGTAGTATTTTACTTCAGGAGACCCAGTACTTC.

A remark on this clonotype: The conserved final phenylalanine or tryptophan is absent from the CDR3, which likely points to a read error. The DNA is omitted, as the CDR3 cannot be located on it reliably, and the CDR3 follows TCRdb's listing. The chain employs TRBV5-1 and TRBJ2-1; the D call TRBD2 from the table was never checked on the DNA. The CDR3 length is 15 residues, termini included. CDR1 is SGHRS, CDR2 YFSETQ, per germline. The CDR3 here is CASSQTSGFYNEQTL.

The V gene is TRBV20-1, the J gene TRBJ2-3; TRBD2 agrees at 14 bases. Trimming cost V 2 bases and J 5 bases; bases outside gene matches: 3. CDR3 length equals 15 residues. The germline CDR1 and CDR2 sequences are DFQATT and SNEGSKA (reference sequence). This CDR3 reads CSARRLAGGRDTQYF. The DNA for the CDR3 is TGCAGTGCTAGAAGACTAGCGGGGGGGAGAGATACGCAGTATTTT.

This rearrangement joins TRBV6-5 to TRBJ2-7; 11 bases match TRBD1. The germline gives CDR1 MNHEY, CDR2 SVGAGI. The CDR3 is 17 amino acids. The V gene end was trimmed by 5 bases and the J gene end by 3 bases; junction bases not matched to a gene: 12. The CDR3 loop is CASSTFPGTGGFYEQYF. Here the CDR3 DNA reads TGTGCCAGCAGTACCTTCCCCGGGACAGGGGGATTCTACGAGCAGTACTTC.

J is TRBJ1-3 and V is TRBV12-3 or TRBV12-4; D is unresolved. This CDR3 comprises 14 residues. Trimming removed 7 bases at V and 8 bases at J, with 18 bases between. The CDR3 DNA follows: TGTGCCAGCACCCTACAAGGGAATGGCTACACCATATATTTT. Its translation: CASTLQGNGYTIYF.

V gene TRBV2 combines with J gene TRBJ2-2, with 8 bases fitting TRBD2. J lost 4 bases, V lost 2 bases, and 12 bases had no gene match. Germline CDR1 reads SNHLY; CDR2 reads FYNNEI. The CDR3 runs to 18 residues. The CDR3 loop reads CASSERSLAGGSTGELFF. CDR3 in DNA: TGTGCCAGCAGTGAACGTTCCCTGGCGGGAGGTTCCACCGGGGAGCTGTTTTTT.

This clonotype has more than one count but fewer than ten. The chain joins TRBV29-1 to TRBJ1-1; TRBD1 is a possible D gene (5 bases). The CDR3 extends over 13 amino acids. The V gene lost 7 bases and the J gene lost 1 base, with 13 bases spanning the gap. Germline assignment: CDR1 SQVTM and CDR2 ANQGSEA. CDR3 residues: CSATARGNTEAFF. CDR3 in DNA: TGCAGCGCCACCGCAAGGGGGAACACTGAAGCTTTCTTT.

This clonotype appeared once. The gene calls are TRBV19 and TRBJ1-2, with 7 bases fitting TRBD1. The CDR3 is made up of 13 amino acids. V was clipped by 5 bases and J by 7 bases; unmatched bases: 7. The germline V gene encodes CDR1 LNHDA and CDR2 SQIVND (reference sequence). Here the CDR3 DNA reads TGTGCCAGTAGTCCTCACCGACAGGGTGGCTACACCTTC. Translated: CASSPHRQGGYTF.

This clonotype was observed at least ten times. The V gene is TRBV14, the J gene TRBJ1-1; maybe TRBD1 (6 bases). The CDR3 extends over 12 amino acids. Germline CDR1 is SGHDN and CDR2 is FVKESK. V gave up 2 bases and J gave up 8 bases, with 9 bases separating them. In nucleotides, the CDR3 is TGTGCCAGCAGCCAATGGGGGCAAGAAGCTTTCTTT. Its translation is CASSQWGQEAFF.

The chain employs TRBV24-1 and TRBJ1-2; possible D gene TRBD1, 6 bases. Trimming took off 9 bases at V and 6 bases at J, with 16 bases between the two ends. The CDR3 has 13 residues. CDR1 is KGHDR and CDR2 is SFDVKD in the germline V gene. DNA of the CDR3: TGTGCCACCGCCCCTCAGGGGATCGATGGCTACACCTTC. Translation gives CATAPQGIDGYTF.

Ten or more counts support this clonotype. V usage is TRBV4-2 and J usage is TRBJ2-3, with 7 bases that match TRBD1. Looked up from germline, CDR1 is LGHNA and CDR2 is YNFKEQ. V shed 10 bases, J shed 3 bases, and the junction held 7 bases outside the gene matches. CDR3 length: 13 residues. The CDR3, as DNA: TGTGCCACTGGTGGGACAGCGACAGATACGCAGTATTTT. Translated, it gives CATGGTATDTQYF.

This sequence joins TRBV20-1 and TRBJ2-6, with D perhaps matching TRBD2 (5 bases). This CDR3 is 16 amino acids long. V was cut by 6 bases and J by 4 bases, with 19 bases left in between. Looked up from germline, CDR1 is DFQATT and CDR2 is SNEGSKA (reference sequence). The CDR3 bases are TGCAGTGCCGCACCGGGATCACACACCGGGGCCAACGTCCTGACTTTC. Amino acids: CSAAPGSHTGANVLTF.

The V gene is TRBV3-1, the J gene TRBJ2-2, with D possibly matching TRBD2 (6 bases). The CDR3 totals 14 residues. The V gene's germline CDR1 is LGHDT and CDR2 YNNKEL (reference sequence). V was cut by 0 bases and J by 4 bases, with 6 bases left in between. The CDR3 DNA reads TGTGCCAGCAGCCAAGACGGGAGCACCGGGGAGCTGTTTTTT. Translated, it gives CASSQDGSTGELFF.

The chain links TRBV30 to TRBJ2-3; 8 nucleotides agree with TRBD2. The CDR3 totals 14 residues. V dropped 3 bases and J dropped 1; count of bases not matched to a gene: 3. The germline gives CDR1 GTSNPN, CDR2 SVGIG (reference sequence). This CDR3 is CAWRRGARTDTQYF. CDR3 bases: TGTGCCTGGAGGCGGGGGGCTCGCACAGATACGCAGTATTTT.

This sequence joins TRBV20-1 and TRBJ1-6, with 8 bases that match TRBD1. This CDR3 is built from 15 residues. CDR1 is DFQATT and CDR2 is SNEGSKA in the germline V gene (reference sequence). CDR3 residues: CSTRDPGGHNSPLHF. CDR3 sequence (DNA): TGCAGCACCAGGGATCCAGGGGGCCACAATTCACCCCTCCACTTT.

The chain combines TRBV7-9 with TRBJ2-2; 14 bases map to TRBD2. Germline CDR1 reads SEHNR; CDR2 reads FQNEAQ (reference sequence). With V trimmed by 1 base and J by 3 bases, 4 bases remained unmatched. The CDR3 sequence is 18 residues long. The CDR3 loop reads CASSLGGLAGEDTGELFF. The CDR3 nucleotides read TGTGCCAGCAGCTTAGGGGGACTAGCGGGAGAGGACACCGGGGAGCTGTTTTTT.

This rearrangement joins TRBV7-2 to TRBJ2-7; D ambiguous. The CDR3 has 14 amino acids. V was pared by 5 bases and J by 0 bases, with 11 bases between. Germline-derived CDR1 and CDR2 are SGHTA and FQGNSA. Here the CDR3 reads CASSVGGISYEQYF. CDR3 coding DNA: TGTGCCAGCAGCGTGGGCGGAATCTCCTACGAGCAGTACTTC.

A note on this clonotype: An end of the junction differs from the germline gene, which may be a read error. The chain is built from TRBV15 and TRBJ1-6; D uncertain. Germline values: CDR1 LNHNV, CDR2 YYDKDF (reference sequence). This CDR3 has 9 residues. The CDR3 protein is CPYNSPLHF. In DNA, the CDR3 is TGCCCCTATAATTCACCCCTCCACTTT.